These 32 T cell receptor beta chains were all obtained from the same sample, sequenced in a study of identical twins. TCRdb processed the 5' RACE reads anew with MiXCR; each CDR3 protein has one entry. Here the sample spans about 290,000 distinct CDR3 sequences, roughly 10% being singletons. The sample was also reused in another study, on yellow fever vaccine responses in identical twins.

Material: CD8+ T cells sorted from blood. Receptor source: a woman aged 18-35 years in good health.

This chain connects TRBV5-6 to TRBJ2-7; D gene ambiguous. V was shortened by 4 bases and J by 3 bases, with 14 bases between the two germline ends. Per germline, CDR1 SGHDT and CDR2 YYEEEE. There are 14 residues in the CDR3. The CDR3 sequence: CASSPGLVCYEQYF. As DNA, the CDR3 is TGTGCCAGCAGCCCCGGGCTGGTGTGCTACGAGCAGTACTTC.

This clonotype was picked up many times. The CDR3 sequence is CASSQDRDNYEQYF. As DNA, the CDR3 is TGCGCCAGCAGCCAAGATCGGGACAACTACGAGCAGTACTTC. The chain combines TRBV4-3 with TRBJ2-7; tentative D call: TRBD1 (6 bases). Trimming took off 0 bases at V and 3 bases at J, with 9 bases between the two ends. Germline V lookup: CDR1 LGHNA, CDR2 YSLEER. The length of the CDR3 is 14 residues.

CDR3 loop: CASSWSRDLYGIHEQYF. For the CDR3, the DNA is TGTGCCAGCAGCTGGTCCCGGGACTTGTACGGTATCCACGAGCAGTACTTC. The chain joins TRBV7-2 to TRBJ2-7, with D perhaps TRBD2 (6 bases). Trimming pared 4 bases from V and 5 bases from J, leaving 24 bases between. Germline values: CDR1 SGHTA, CDR2 FQGNSA. CDR3 length: 17 amino acids.

CDR3 nucleotide sequence: TGTGCCATCAGTGAGGCCGGGACAGGGGCCTACAATGAGCAGTTCTTC. It specifies CAISEAGTGAYNEQFF. V is TRBV10-3 and J is TRBJ2-1; 10 positions match TRBD1. V shed 2 bases and J 2 bases; nucleotides not matched to a gene: 3. The CDR3 extends over 16 amino acids. Germline V gene sequence: CDR1 ENHRY, CDR2 SYGVKD.

This clonotype was counted between two and nine times. A clone one base away is much larger, so this may be a read error. The V call is TRBV7-2, the J call TRBJ2-7; 8 bases map to TRBD2. This CDR3 spans 13 amino acids. Germline assignment: CDR1 SGHTA and CDR2 FQGNSA. The V and J ends lost 5 bases and 3 bases, in that order; junction bases with no gene match: 3. The DNA for the CDR3 is TGTGCCAGCAGCCGAAGCGGGAGCTACGAGCAGTACTTC. Amino acid sequence: CASSRSGSYEQYF.

This clonotype was counted ten times or more. The rearrangement joins TRBV29-1 to TRBJ2-7, with no clear D. Germline values: CDR1 SQVTM, CDR2 ANQGSEA. The CDR3 is 13 residues long. The V end was cut by 3 bases, the J end by 0 bases, with 9 bases between. Here the CDR3 reads CSVEPADSYEQYF. The CDR3 DNA reads TGCAGCGTTGAGCCGGCGGACTCCTACGAGCAGTACTTC.

The chain recombines TRBV7-9 with TRBJ2-7; possible D gene TRBD1, 6 bases. Trimming pared 5 bases from V and 0 bases from J, leaving 14 bases between. The CDR3 covers 15 residues. Germline assignment: CDR1 SEHNR and CDR2 FQNEAQ (reference sequence). The CDR3 spells CASSLRDTSSYEQYF. The DNA for the CDR3 is TGTGCCAGCAGCCTCCGGGACACATCCTCCTACGAGCAGTACTTC.

This clonotype was recorded a few times. V and J are TRBV10-3 and TRBJ2-1; 7 bases fit TRBD1. CDR3 length: 15 amino acids. V dropped 1 base and J dropped 3; count of bases not matched to a gene: 3. CDR1 is ENHRY and CDR2 is SYGVKD in the germline V gene. CDR3 amino acids: CAISEWDRDYNEQFF. The DNA of the CDR3 is TGTGCCATCAGTGAGTGGGACAGAGACTACAATGAGCAGTTCTTC.

This clonotype was seen repeatedly, ten times or more. The CDR3 DNA is TGCGCCAGCAGCCTTTGGACGGGGAATAATTCACCCCTCCACTTT. This gives the protein CASSLWTGNNSPLHF. The chain recombines TRBV4-1 with TRBJ1-6; D unresolved. Germline lookup yields CDR1 MGHRA and CDR2 YSYEKL. The CDR3 spans 15 residues. V was clipped by 4 bases and J by 5 bases, with 12 bases between them.

This clonotype turned up a few times. This chain uses TRBV7-9 with TRBJ2-5; weak D call: TRBD1 (5 bases). The CDR3 spans 12 residues. V lost 8 bases and J lost 7, with 14 bases in between. Germline CDR1 SEHNR, CDR2 FQNEAQ (reference sequence). As DNA, the CDR3 is TGTGCCAGCGCCGATCCTAGGGGGACCCAGTACTTC. Amino acids: CASADPRGTQYF.

On this clonotype: One end of the junction varies from germline; a read error may be responsible. V and J are TRBV30 and TRBJ2-5; unclear D gene. The germline gives CDR1 GTSNPN, CDR2 SVGIG (reference sequence). The CDR3 loop spans 11 amino acids. The CDR3 reads CAWKSRETQYF. In DNA, the CDR3 is TGTGCTTGGAAATCCCGAGAGACCCAGTACTTC.

The sample holds many counts of this clonotype. The rearrangement links TRBV20-1 to TRBJ1-1; TRBD1 matches 9 bases. The V segment lost 6 bases and the J segment 5 bases; nucleotides outside the gene matches: 4. CDR1 is DFQATT and CDR2 is SNEGSKA in the germline V gene (reference sequence). This CDR3 is 12 amino acids long. The CDR3: CSARDRVTEAFF. The CDR3 DNA follows: TGCAGTGCCAGGGACAGGGTAACTGAAGCTTTCTTT.

The gene calls are TRBV20-1 and TRBJ1-4, with D perhaps matching TRBD1 (5 bases). The CDR3 length is 13 residues. V was pared by 2 bases and J by 4 bases, with 8 bases between. Germline V gene lookup returns CDR1 DFQATT and CDR2 SNEGSKA (reference sequence). The CDR3 loop is CSARTGLNEKLFF. The CDR3 region has the DNA TGCAGTGCTAGAACAGGACTTAATGAAAAACTGTTTTTT.

The chain joins TRBV29-1 to TRBJ1-6; D is ambiguous. V lost 7 bases to trimming and J lost 9 bases, with 16 bases between them. The CDR3 has 13 residues. From germline, CDR1 is SQVTM and CDR2 ANQGSEA. CDR3 sequence (DNA): TGCAGCGCAACTGACGGAATCGGTTCACCCCTCCACTTT. Translating it yields CSATDGIGSPLHF.

This clonotype was seen a handful of times. DNA of the CDR3: TGCGCCAGCAGCGTTGTACAGACTACCTCCTACAATGAGCAGTTCTTC. This gives the protein CASSVVQTTSYNEQFF. The chain links TRBV10-2 to TRBJ2-1, with D possibly being TRBD2 (5 bases). Trimming cost V 6 bases and J 0 bases, with 15 bases left between them. This CDR3 contains 16 residues. The germline gives CDR1 WSHSY, CDR2 SAAADI.

Many counts were recorded for this clonotype. The gene calls are TRBV5-1 and TRBJ2-5; the match to TRBD2 covers 10 bases. The germline V gene encodes CDR1 SGHRS and CDR2 YFSETQ. After removal of 6 bases from V and 2 bases from J, the junction contained 7 bases not matched to a gene. The CDR3 totals 15 residues. DNA for the CDR3: TGCGCCAGCATCTCTAGCGGGGGTATTCAAGAGACCCAGTACTTC. Amino acids: CASISSGGIQETQYF.

The chain uses TRBV5-6 and TRBJ1-1; D is uncertain. CDR1 SGHDT and CDR2 YYEEEE come from the germline V gene. The ends were cut back, 4 bases at V and 11 bases at J, with 18 bases in the middle. The CDR3 is made up of 13 amino acids. CDR3 DNA: TGTGCCAGCAGCGCCAGTGGAGAGAATAGGGCTTTCTTT. Amino acid sequence: CASSASGENRAFF.

This clonotype was observed a handful of times. This chain joins TRBV7-2 and TRBJ2-1; possible D gene TRBD2, 5 bases. CDR3 length equals 12 residues. V dropped 2 bases and J dropped 7 bases, with 6 bases sitting between them. The germline CDR1 and CDR2 sequences are SGHTA and FQGNSA. The CDR3 is CASSLWRNEQFF. CDR3 bases: TGTGCCAGCAGCTTATGGAGGAATGAGCAGTTCTTC.

The sample holds a few counts of this clonotype. The chain is built from TRBV27 and TRBJ2-7, with 7 bases that match TRBD1. CDR1 is MNHEY, CDR2 SMNVEV, per germline (reference sequence). The CDR3 has 14 amino acids. V lost 6 bases, J lost 4 bases, and 9 bases stayed unmatched. CDR3 nucleotides: TGTGCCAGCAGCATAGGGACAGCTCCGTACGAGCAGTACTTC. Translated, it gives CASSIGTAPYEQYF.

This clonotype was detected a few times. This sequence joins TRBV27 and TRBJ2-7; a possible D gene is TRBD1 (5 bases). Trimming shortened V by 6 bases and J by 2 bases, and 17 bases separated the two germline ends. The CDR3 is 15 residues long. Germline assignment: CDR1 MNHEY and CDR2 SMNVEV (reference sequence). The CDR3 DNA sequence: TGTGCCAGCAGGTCTGCAGACAAGGGGCCCTACGAGCAGTACTTC. This translates into CASRSADKGPYEQYF.

This clonotype was counted a few times. The chain couples TRBV20-1 to TRBJ2-5; the D gene is possibly TRBD2 (5 bases). Germline V lookup: CDR1 DFQATT, CDR2 SNEGSKA (reference sequence). The CDR3 covers 11 residues. V gave up 5 bases and J gave up 7 bases, with 11 bases separating them. CDR3 sequence reads: CSAPGGGTQYF. The CDR3 nucleotides are TGCAGTGCTCCTGGCGGAGGGACCCAGTACTTC.

This clonotype was seen at least ten times. The genes are TRBV28 and TRBJ2-4; D perhaps matches TRBD1 (6 bases). Per the germline V gene, CDR1 is MDHEN and CDR2 is SYDVKM. The V and J ends lost 6 bases and 0 bases respectively, with 12 bases between them. This CDR3 is 15 amino acids long. The CDR3 DNA reads TGTGCCAGCAGGGGGGACACAATAGCCAAAAACATTCAGTACTTC. As protein: CASRGDTIAKNIQYF.

This clonotype was detected many times. V usage is TRBV27 and J usage is TRBJ2-1, with TRBD2 as a possible D gene (7 bases). The CDR3 consists of 13 residues. CDR1 MNHEY and CDR2 SMNVEV come from the germline V gene (reference sequence). V lost 7 bases and J 9 bases, leaving 16 bases between the germline ends. CDR3 region: CASNTPGGGEQFF. For the CDR3, the DNA is TGTGCCAGCAATACGCCGGGGGGCGGTGAGCAGTTCTTC.

This clonotype showed up just a few times. This rearrangement joins TRBV11-3 to TRBJ2-1; TRBD1 aligns across 9 bases. The CDR3 is made up of 16 amino acids. Germline CDR1 is SGHNT and CDR2 is YENEEA. Trimming at V came to 5 bases and at J to 5 bases, leaving 10 bases not matched to a gene. Here the CDR3 DNA reads TGTGCCAGCAGCCCCCGGACAGGGGAACTAAACAATGAGCAGTTCTTC. Translating gives CASSPRTGELNNEQFF.

This clonotype was observed a few times. The chain links TRBV6-2 or TRBV6-3 to TRBJ2-7; D perhaps matches TRBD2 (6 bases). The CDR3 spans 13 residues. Germline values: CDR1 MNHEY, CDR2 SVGEGT. Between the trimmed V and J ends, which lost 9 bases and 2 bases, there was a span of 14 bases. The CDR3 reads CASEGGSPYEQYF. CDR3 sequence (DNA): TGTGCCAGTGAGGGAGGATCCCCCTACGAGCAGTACTTC.

The V and J genes are TRBV7-8 and TRBJ2-1; D unresolved. V was shortened by 1 base and J by 4 bases, with 11 bases between the two germline ends. The CDR3 loop spans 15 amino acids. Germline lookup yields CDR1 SGHVS and CDR2 FQNEAQ. In DNA form, the CDR3 reads TGTGCCAGCAGCTTAGGTCCTAGTGGATACAATGAGCAGTTCTTC. Amino acids: CASSLGPSGYNEQFF. Full variable domain (outside the CDR3, taken from reference TRBV7-8 and TRBJ2-1): GAGVSQSPRYKVAKRGQDVALRCDPISGHVSLFWYQQALGQGPEFLTYFQNEAQLDKSGLPSDRFFAERPEGSVSTLKIQRTQQEDSAVYLCASSLGPSGYNEQFFGPGTRLTVL.

There are many counts of this clonotype. This chain links TRBV6-2 or TRBV6-3 with TRBJ1-1, with D possibly TRBD1 on 6 matching bases. Looked up from germline, CDR1 is MNHEY and CDR2 is SVGEGT. V gave up 0 bases and J gave up 1 base, with 18 bases separating them. The CDR3 runs 18 residues. The CDR3 sequence is CASSYSPLTEGGNTEAFF. The CDR3 DNA reads as TGTGCCAGCAGTTACTCCCCGCTTACTGAGGGGGGGAACACTGAAGCTTTCTTT.

This clonotype was seen at least ten times. The J gene is TRBJ2-5, the V gene TRBV24-1; no clear D. Germline V gives CDR1 KGHDR, CDR2 SFDVKD. CDR3 length: 13 residues. The ends were cut back, 2 bases at V and 4 bases at J, with 7 bases in the middle. The CDR3 sequence is CATSDSPGETQYF. The DNA for the CDR3 is TGTGCCACCAGTGATTCGCCGGGAGAGACCCAGTACTTC.

This clonotype was recorded many times. The chain carries TRBV7-2 and TRBJ2-3, with D uncertain. Germline values: CDR1 SGHTA, CDR2 FQGNSA. The CDR3 has 13 residues. V was trimmed by 1 base and J by 3 bases, leaving 5 bases between them. CDR3 bases: TGTGCCAGCAGCTTAGACCTAACAGATACGCAGTATTTT. Translated: CASSLDLTDTQYF.

This clonotype appeared a few times. The genes are TRBV5-6 and TRBJ2-7; D not resolved. The CDR3 is 16 amino acids. CDR1 and CDR2 from the germline V gene are SGHDT and YYEEEE. The V gene lost 1 base and the J gene lost 0 bases, with 14 bases spanning the gap. This chain's CDR3 is CASSLLSGQNSYEQYF. The CDR3 DNA reads as TGTGCCAGCAGCTTGTTATCGGGCCAAAACTCCTACGAGCAGTACTTC.

This clonotype occurred a few times. The chain is built from TRBV12-3 or TRBV12-4 and TRBJ2-7; D not certain. The CDR3 length is 12 residues. Trimming took 2 bases from V and 3 from J, leaving 5 bases between them. The CDR3 DNA is TGTGCCAGCAGTTTAAGTATCTACGAGCAGTACTTC. It encodes CASSLSIYEQYF.

The table lists this clonotype with many counts. The DNA of the CDR3 is TGCGCCAGCAGCCAAGAATCGGGCGGGAGTGAGACCCAGTACTTC. Amino acids: CASSQESGGSETQYF. The chain links TRBV4-3 to TRBJ2-5; 7 nucleotides match TRBD2. The CDR3 sequence is 15 residues long. The J segment lost 5 bases and the V segment lost 0 bases, leaving 6 bases of the junction unmatched. Germline V gives CDR1 LGHNA, CDR2 YSLEER.